Sequencing of this TCR beta chain was carried out in a study of blood T cell repertoires in COVID-19. Study summary: Sites across the United States, Italy and Spain contributed samples from acute and convalescent COVID-19. The analysed material was cDNA or gDNA that came from T cells, B-cell-depleted T cells, or PBMCs.

Deletions cut 0 bases from V and 7 bases from J, with 14 bases between. Germline-derived CDR1 and CDR2 are SGDLS and YYNGEE. The CDR3 is 15 amino acids. Authors' methods: Researchers report that nucleated cell counts were estimated from reference gene primer amplification. Generated by immunoSEQ multiplex PCR, the TCRdb table keeps only in-frame clones and is missing some. V and J calls and clone size are copied from that table; D and trimming were computed from the DNA. The sample includes under 130,000 clones, almost 90% of them seen just once. The specimen was peripheral blood. This TCR came from a human donor in a cohort sampled during active COVID-19. The rearrangement uses TRBV9 and TRBJ2-1, with a weak D call TRBD1 (6 bases). The CDR3 region is CASSVGGGIANEQFF. The CDR3 coding sequence is TGTGCCAGCAGCGTAGGAGGGGGAATAGCGAATGAGCAGTTCTTC.